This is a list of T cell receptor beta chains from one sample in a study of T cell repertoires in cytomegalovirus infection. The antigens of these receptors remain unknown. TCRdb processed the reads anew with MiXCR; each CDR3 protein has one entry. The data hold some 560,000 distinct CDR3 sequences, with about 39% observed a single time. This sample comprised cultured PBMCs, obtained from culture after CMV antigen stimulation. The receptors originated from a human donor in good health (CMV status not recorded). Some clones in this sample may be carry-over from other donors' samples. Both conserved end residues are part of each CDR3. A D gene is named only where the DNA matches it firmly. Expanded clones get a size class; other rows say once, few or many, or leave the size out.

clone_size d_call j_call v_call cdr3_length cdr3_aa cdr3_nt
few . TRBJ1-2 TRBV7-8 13 CASSLLHRYGYTF TGTGCCAGCAGCTTACTACATCGCTATGGCTACACCTTC
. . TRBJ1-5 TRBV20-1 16 CSAPRVANRENQPQHF TGCAGTGCTCCTCGCGTTGCTAACAGGGAGAATCAGCCCCAGCATTTT
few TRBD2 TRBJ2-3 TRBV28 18 CASSSELLAGELTDTQYF TGTGCCAGCAGTTCGGAACTACTAGCGGGGGAGCTCACAGATACGCAGTATTTT
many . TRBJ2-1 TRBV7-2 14 CASSREADGNEQFF TGTGCCAGCAGCCGAGAGGCAGATGGGAATGAGCAGTTCTTC
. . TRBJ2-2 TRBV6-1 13 CASAIGGTGELFF TGTGCCAGCGCAATCGGGGGCACCGGGGAGCTGTTTTTT
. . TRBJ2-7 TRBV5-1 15 CASSPGQLTSYEQYF TGCGCCAGCAGCCCCGGACAGCTCACCTCCTACGAGCAGTACTTC
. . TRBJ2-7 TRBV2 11 CASSPFYEQYF TGTGCCAGCAGCCCTTTCTACGAGCAGTACTTC
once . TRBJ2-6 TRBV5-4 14 CASSLQAGANVLTF TGTGCCAGCAGCCTGCAAGCCGGGGCCAACGTCCTGACTTTC
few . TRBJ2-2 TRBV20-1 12 CSALQPAGELFF TGCAGTGCCCTTCAGCCTGCCGGGGAGCTGTTTTTT
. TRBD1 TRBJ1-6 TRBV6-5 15 CASSYRPGGNSPLHF TGTGCCAGCAGTTACCGTCCAGGGGGCAATTCACCCCTCCACTTT
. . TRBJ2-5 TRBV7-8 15 CASSPLGVSQETQYF TGTGCCAGCAGCCCTCTGGGGGTGAGCCAAGAGACCCAGTACTTC
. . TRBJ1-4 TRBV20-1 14 CSAREAGSHEKLFF TGCAGTGCTAGAGAGGCAGGGTCGCATGAAAAACTGTTTTTT
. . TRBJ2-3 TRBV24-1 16 CATSDPGQALTDTQYF TGTGCCACCAGTGATCCTGGGCAGGCCCTCACAGATACGCAGTATTTT
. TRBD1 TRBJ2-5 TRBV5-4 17 CASSPPLRGTGEETQYF TGTGCCAGCAGCCCACCCCTCCGTGGGACAGGGGAAGAGACCCAGTACTTC
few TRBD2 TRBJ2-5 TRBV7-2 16 CASSRTTGTSKETQYF TGTGCCAGCAGCCGCACAACCGGGACTAGCAAAGAGACCCAGTACTTC
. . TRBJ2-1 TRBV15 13 CATRWEGANEQFF TGTGCCACCAGGTGGGAGGGGGCCAATGAGCAGTTCTTC